The 26 T cell receptor beta chains below all came from one sample that was sequenced in a study of cytomegalovirus exposure and HLA in healthy donors. A multiplex PCR was run with 60 Vbeta primers and 13 Jbeta primers. The method was immunoSEQ multiplex PCR; TCRdb's version includes in-frame clones alone and lacks a portion of them. The table shows 120,000 or so clones, with over 60% occurring only once. The sequenced sample consisted of PBMCs. The receptors derive from a young man in good health and CMV-seronegative.

Concerning this clone: Mismatch with germline at one junction end may stem from a read error. The chain is built from TRBV11-2 and TRBJ2-7; weak D call: TRBD2 (6 bases). From germline, CDR1 is SGHAT and CDR2 FQNNGV. CDR3 length: 12 amino acids. The CDR3 DNA is TGTGCCAGCAGCTCCACATCCCGGGACTTGAGCTTC. Translation: CASSSTSRDLSF.

A single count supports this clone. V and J are TRBV6-5 and TRBJ2-7, with D tentatively TRBD1 (5 bases). Germline V gene sequence: CDR1 MNHEY, CDR2 SVGAGI. Trimming stripped 5 bases from V and 3 bases from J, with 14 bases between. The CDR3 sequence is 14 residues long. The CDR3 sequence: CASSRGTGRYEQYF. For the CDR3, the DNA is TGTGCCAGCAGTCGAGGAACAGGCCGCTACGAGCAGTACTTC.

The chain carries TRBV4-3 and TRBJ2-3; 11 positions match TRBD1. Trimming cost V 3 bases and J 6 bases; bases outside gene matches: 5. This CDR3 spans 15 amino acids. Germline V CDR1 and CDR2: LGHNA, YSLEER. In DNA, the CDR3 is TGCGCCAGCAGCCAGGGACAGGGGGTAGGGGATACGCAGTATTTT. It yields the protein CASSQGQGVGDTQYF.

The chain uses TRBV19 and TRBJ2-4; perhaps TRBD1 as D (5 bases). Germline CDR1 is LNHDA and CDR2 is SQIVND (reference sequence). V lost 1 base and J lost 8, with 12 bases in between. The CDR3 sequence is 14 residues long. The CDR3 DNA sequence: TGTGCCAGTAGTATAGCAGTAGACAGCTACATTCAGTACTTC. Translating gives CASSIAVDSYIQYF. The variable domain in full, completed from reference TRBV19 and TRBJ2-4, reads DGGITQSPKYLFRKEGQNVTLSCEQNLNHDAMYWYRQDPGQGLRLIYYSQIVNDFQKGDIAEGYSVSREKKESFPLTVTSAQKNPTAFYLCASSIAVDSYIQYFGAGTRLSVL.

V and J are TRBV28 and TRBJ2-7; 8 bases map to TRBD2. This CDR3 region has 15 residues. Germline V gene data show CDR1 as MDHEN and CDR2 as SYDVKM. V dropped 5 bases and J dropped 3; count of bases not matched to a gene: 9. Here the CDR3 DNA reads TGTGCCAGCAGTCCTCCCCGGGGGGGAGGCTACGAGCAGTACTTC. This sequence encodes CASSPPRGGGYEQYF.

V and J are TRBV9 and TRBJ1-1, with TRBD1 as a possible D gene (6 bases). The germline CDR1 and CDR2 sequences are SGDLS and YYNGEE. V was pared by 2 bases and J by 0 bases, with 14 bases between. CDR3 size: 16 residues. Written as DNA, the CDR3 is TGTGCCAGCAGCGTTACACCCGGGACATTGAACACTGAAGCTTTCTTT. It encodes CASSVTPGTLNTEAFF.

The chain has TRBV4-3 and TRBJ2-1; D may be TRBD2 (5 bases). CDR1 and CDR2 from the germline V gene are LGHNA and YSLEER. The CDR3 consists of 15 residues. Trimming took 1 base from V and 3 from J, leaving 10 bases between them. The CDR3 region is CASSQAGNGYNEQFF. In DNA form, the CDR3 reads TGCGCCAGCAGCCAAGCGGGGAATGGCTACAATGAGCAGTTCTTC.

In this sample, this clone is medium-sized (0.01 to 0.1%). This chain uses TRBV5-1 with TRBJ2-1; 7 bases map to TRBD2. The CDR3 has 15 residues. Germline V gene sequence: CDR1 SGHRS, CDR2 YFSETQ. J lost 4 bases, V lost 0 bases, and 4 bases had no gene match. This chain's CDR3 is CASSLELARYNEQFF. The DNA for the CDR3 is TGCGCCAGCAGCTTGGAACTAGCGCGGTACAATGAGCAGTTCTTC.

The chain recombines TRBV7-7 with TRBJ1-1, with a weak D call TRBD1 (5 bases). This CDR3 has 16 amino acids. V gave up 1 base and J gave up 0 bases, with 12 bases separating them. Per germline, CDR1 SSHAT and CDR2 FNYEAQ (reference sequence). Here the CDR3 reads CASSLGTDIMNTEAFF. DNA of the CDR3: TGTGCCAGCAGCTTAGGTACGGACATAATGAACACTGAAGCTTTCTTT.

The V and J genes are TRBV20-1 and TRBJ2-5; no clear D. Germline V lookup: CDR1 DFQATT, CDR2 SNEGSKA (reference sequence). The CDR3 loop spans 11 amino acids. Trimming left V 6 bases short and J 2 bases short, with 7 bases between. The CDR3 DNA sequence: TGCAGTGCACAAAATCAAGAGACCCAGTACTTC. Its translation: CSAQNQETQYF.

V is TRBV15 and J is TRBJ2-7; 8 bases fit TRBD1. V dropped 0 bases and J dropped 5; count of bases not matched to a gene: 9. CDR1 and CDR2 from the germline V gene are LNHNV and YYDKDF (reference sequence). This CDR3 is built from 16 residues. The CDR3 coding sequence is TGTGCCACCAGCAGAGAGTCGGCAGGGGGCATCAACGAGCAGTACTTC. It yields the protein CATSRESAGGINEQYF.

The count of this clone is one. V usage is TRBV19 and J usage is TRBJ2-7; TRBD2 is a possible D gene (5 bases). This CDR3 region has 13 residues. Germline V CDR1 and CDR2: LNHDA, SQIVND (reference sequence). The germline V and J ends were trimmed by 3 bases and 3 bases, with 9 bases remaining between them. For the CDR3, the DNA is TGTGCCAGTAGTATTGAACGGGGCTACGAGCAGTACTTC. Its translation is CASSIERGYEQYF.

Only one count was recorded for this clone. This chain joins TRBV6-5 and TRBJ1-2, with D possibly being TRBD1 (5 bases). V lost 2 bases, J lost 3 bases, and 10 bases lay in between. CDR3 size: 14 residues. Looked up from germline, CDR1 is MNHEY and CDR2 is SVGAGI. CDR3: CASSYQGRHYGYTF. CDR3 coding DNA: TGTGCCAGCAGTTACCAGGGCAGGCACTATGGCTACACCTTC.

The chain combines TRBV11-3 with TRBJ2-3; weak D call: TRBD1 (5 bases). The CDR3 consists of 16 residues. Germline CDR1 reads SGHNT; CDR2 reads YENEEA. Trimming took 5 bases from V and 6 from J, leaving 21 bases between them. Written as DNA, the CDR3 is TGTGCCAGCAGCCCGCCCGGTCACTCTTCAGGGGATACGCAGTATTTT. Residues: CASSPPGHSSGDTQYF.

The chain couples TRBV9 to TRBJ2-2; 10 bases are shared with TRBD2. The CDR3 is 16 residues long. Germline values: CDR1 SGDLS, CDR2 YYNGEE. Losses at the gene ends were 0 bases for V and 7 bases for J; bases not matched to a gene: 6. As DNA, the CDR3 is TGTGCCAGCAGCGTAGGCATAGCGGGGGGCCGCGGGGAGCTGTTTTTT. This codes for CASSVGIAGGRGELFF.

The CDR3 bases are TGTGCCAGTAGTTATAGCGGGGGTTTGAGCTCTGGGGCCAACGTCCTGACTTTC. Protein: CASSYSGGLSSGANVLTF. The chain is built from TRBV19 and TRBJ2-6, with 9 bases fitting TRBD2. The germline V gene encodes CDR1 LNHDA and CDR2 SQIVND (reference sequence). This CDR3 spans 18 amino acids. V trimming: 5 bases; J trimming: 0 bases; junction bases outside the gene matches: 8.

This chain links TRBV7-2 with TRBJ1-5; 11 nucleotides match TRBD1. This CDR3 has 14 amino acids. Trimming removed 4 bases from V and 7 bases from J; junction bases left unmatched: 3. Germline lookup yields CDR1 SGHTA and CDR2 FQGNSA. CDR3 bases: TGTGCCAGCAGCTGGGGGGACAGGGGGCAGCCCCAGCATTTT. Translating gives CASSWGDRGQPQHF.

This clone turned up a few times. Here the CDR3 reads CASSSSRSGGENIQYF. In DNA, the CDR3 is TGTGCCAGCAGTTCGTCGCGGAGCGGGGGCGAAAACATTCAGTACTTC. The chain is built from TRBV6-5 and TRBJ2-4, with TRBD2 matching 8 bases. Trimming at V came to 4 bases and at J to 5 bases, leaving 10 bases not matched to a gene. The CDR3 is 16 residues long. The germline gives CDR1 MNHEY, CDR2 SVGAGI.

The chain uses TRBV6-6 and TRBJ1-5, with TRBD1 matching over 7 bases. This CDR3 is built from 16 residues. The V segment lost 2 bases and the J segment 3 bases; nucleotides outside the gene matches: 7. The germline V gene encodes CDR1 MNHNY and CDR2 SVGAGI (reference sequence). The CDR3 here is CASSYGRGQLNQPQHF. In DNA form, the CDR3 reads TGTGCCAGCAGTTACGGTCGGGGACAGCTCAATCAGCCCCAGCATTTT.

The rearrangement links TRBV6-5 to TRBJ1-5, with 8 positions matching TRBD1. V lost 6 bases and J lost 5; bases outside the gene matches: 3. CDR3 length: 13 amino acids. The germline gives CDR1 MNHEY, CDR2 SVGAGI. CDR3 sequence: CASREDRDQPQHF. The CDR3 coding sequence is TGTGCCAGCAGAGAGGACAGGGATCAGCCCCAGCATTTT.

This sequence joins TRBV7-2 and TRBJ2-5, with D possibly TRBD1 on 6 matching bases. The CDR3 extends over 16 amino acids. CDR1 is SGHTA and CDR2 is FQGNSA in the germline V gene. V was trimmed by 5 bases and J by 0 bases, leaving 16 bases between them. The CDR3 nucleotides read TGTGCCAGCAGCCCGCTTAGGGGGATCGACCAAGAGACCCAGTACTTC. It codes for CASSPLRGIDQETQYF.

The chain joins TRBV7-9 to TRBJ2-5; D may be TRBD2 (7 bases). CDR1 is SEHNR, CDR2 FQNEAQ, per germline (reference sequence). V lost 5 bases, J lost 1 base, and 20 bases lay in between. The CDR3 is 17 amino acids. The CDR3, as DNA: TGTGCCAGCAGCCAGCGGGGCAGGGGTGAGGGCCAAGAGACCCAGTACTTC. Its protein is CASSQRGRGEGQETQYF.

The chain is built from TRBV9 and TRBJ2-1, with TRBD2 identical over 11 bases. V lost 1 base and J lost 9; bases outside the gene matches: 6. The germline gives CDR1 SGDLS, CDR2 YYNGEE. CDR3 length: 15 residues. CDR3 amino acids: CASSVNSGGASEQFF. In DNA, the CDR3 is TGTGCCAGCAGCGTAAATAGCGGGGGGGCCAGTGAGCAGTTCTTC.

This sequence joins TRBV7-6 and TRBJ2-1; D is uncertain. There are 13 residues in the CDR3. Trimming cost V 5 bases and J 8 bases, with 13 bases left between them. Germline CDR1 SGHVS, CDR2 FNYEAQ. The CDR3 spells CASSLSRSDEQFF. The CDR3 nucleotides are TGTGCCAGCAGCCTTTCCAGGTCAGATGAGCAGTTCTTC.

The chain is built from TRBV7-2 and TRBJ1-4; D uncertain. Germline V gene data show CDR1 as SGHTA and CDR2 as FQGNSA. Trimming removed 5 bases from V and 3 bases from J, with 13 bases in between. The CDR3 is made up of 15 amino acids. The CDR3 DNA reads TGTGCCAGCAGCCCGGGGAACACGGCTAATGAAAAACTGTTTTTT. The encoded protein is CASSPGNTANEKLFF.

This sequence joins TRBV19 and TRBJ1-5, with TRBD1 matching 7 bases. The germline gives CDR1 LNHDA, CDR2 SQIVND (reference sequence). The V gene end was trimmed by 7 bases and the J gene end by 4 bases; junction bases not matched to a gene: 7. The CDR3 covers 14 residues. The CDR3 sequence: CASKRGGSNQPQHF. The CDR3 DNA reads TGTGCCAGTAAGAGAGGGGGCTCTAATCAGCCCCAGCATTTT.